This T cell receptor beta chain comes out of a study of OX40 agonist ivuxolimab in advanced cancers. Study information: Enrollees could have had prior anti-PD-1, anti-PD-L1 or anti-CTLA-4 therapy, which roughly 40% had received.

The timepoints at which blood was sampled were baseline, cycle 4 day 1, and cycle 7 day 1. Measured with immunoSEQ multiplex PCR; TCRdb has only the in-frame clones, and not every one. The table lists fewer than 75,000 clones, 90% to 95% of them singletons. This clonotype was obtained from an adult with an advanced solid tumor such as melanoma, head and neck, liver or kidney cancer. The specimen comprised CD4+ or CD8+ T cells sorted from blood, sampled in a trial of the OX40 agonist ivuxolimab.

The CDR3 is CASSQEPSTGLFYGYTF. The CDR3 coding sequence is TGCGCCAGCAGCCAAGAACCTTCAACAGGGCTTTTCTATGGCTACACCTTC. This chain connects TRBV4-1 to TRBJ1-2, with D perhaps matching TRBD1 (6 bases). Trimming removed 0 bases at V and 4 bases at J, with 18 bases between. The CDR3 is made up of 17 amino acids. Germline V gene sequence: CDR1 MGHRA, CDR2 YSYEKL.